These 14 T cell receptor beta chains were all obtained from the same sample, sequenced in a study of technical replicates of blood from several donors. The method was immunoSEQ multiplex PCR; TCRdb's version includes in-frame clones alone and lacks a portion of them. The sample carries 67,000 or so clones, just under 97% recorded once. Sequencing input: T cells isolated from PBMCs. The receptor source for this set is a human donor in good health.

This rearrangement joins TRBV25-1 to TRBJ1-2; 10 bases fit TRBD1. The CDR3 is 15 residues long. Trimming took 6 bases from V and 2 from J; bases not matched to a gene: 6. Germline lookup yields CDR1 MGHDK and CDR2 SYGVNS. CDR3 amino acids: CASRQTGGENYGYTF. The CDR3 bases are TGTGCCAGCAGGCAGACAGGGGGCGAGAACTATGGCTACACCTTC.

The V and J genes are TRBV5-4 and TRBJ1-6; the D is unclear. Looked up from germline, CDR1 is SGHNT and CDR2 is YYREEE (reference sequence). V gave up 3 bases and J gave up 6 bases, with 13 bases separating them. The CDR3 runs 15 residues. Here the CDR3 reads CASSSLTDVNSPLHF. In DNA, the CDR3 is TGTGCCAGCAGCTCCTTGACTGACGTTAATTCACCCCTCCACTTT.

CDR3 nucleotides: TGTGCCAGCAGCCTCCGGGACTCGGGTGAAAAACTGTTTTTT. Protein product: CASSLRDSGEKLFF. The chain joins TRBV5-4 to TRBJ1-4, with D perhaps TRBD1 (5 bases). V lost 4 bases, J lost 7 bases, and 14 bases lay in between. CDR3 size: 14 residues. CDR1 is SGHNT, CDR2 YYREEE, per germline (reference sequence). The variable domain in full, completed from reference TRBV5-4 and TRBJ1-4, reads ETGVTQSPTHLIKTRGQQVTLRCSSQSGHNTVSWYQQALGQGPQFIFQYYREEENGRGNFPPRFSGLQFPNYSSELNVNALELDDSALYLCASSLRDSGEKLFFGSGTQLSVL.

The gene calls are TRBV30 and TRBJ2-1; D possibly corresponds to TRBD2 (5 bases). The CDR3 contains 13 residues. V was shortened by 7 bases and J by 9 bases, with 19 bases between the two germline ends. Germline V lookup: CDR1 GTSNPN, CDR2 SVGIG (reference sequence). The CDR3 DNA reads TGTGCCTCTGTGCCCTACAATGGACTTGAGCAGTTCTTC. Its protein is CASVPYNGLEQFF.

This CDR3 is CASRLGQGAYEQYF. CDR3 sequence (DNA): TGTGCCAGCAGACTGGGACAGGGTGCCTACGAGCAGTACTTC. The chain uses TRBV28 and TRBJ2-7, with 9 bases lining up with TRBD1. The CDR3 covers 14 residues. J was trimmed by 2 bases and V by 6 bases; bases with no gene match: 5. Per the germline V gene, CDR1 is MDHEN and CDR2 is SYDVKM.

J is TRBJ1-5 and V is TRBV4-1; tentative D call: TRBD1 (5 bases). The CDR3 is 16 amino acids. Germline V gene data show CDR1 as MGHRA and CDR2 as YSYEKL. Trimming left V 3 bases short and J 0 bases short, with 12 bases between. CDR3 in amino acids: CASSQLQDYSNQPQHF. DNA for the CDR3: TGCGCCAGCAGCCAGCTACAGGACTATAGCAATCAGCCCCAGCATTTT.

The gene calls are TRBV5-1 and TRBJ2-1, with TRBD2 matching 10 bases. Germline V gene lookup returns CDR1 SGHRS and CDR2 YFSETQ. CDR3 length: 17 amino acids. V lost 3 bases and J lost 2; bases outside the gene matches: 8. The CDR3 loop is CASSSTLLAGAYNEQFF. The CDR3 nucleotides are TGCGCCAGCAGCTCGACTCTTCTAGCGGGGGCCTACAATGAGCAGTTCTTC.

This chain joins TRBV27 and TRBJ2-5; no reliable D call. V lost 2 bases and J lost 0, with 4 bases in between. CDR1 and CDR2 (germline): MNHEY, SMNVEV (reference sequence). The CDR3 runs to 13 residues. The CDR3 bases are TGTGCCAGCAGTTTACGGTACCAAGAGACCCAGTACTTC. It specifies CASSLRYQETQYF.

The V call is TRBV6-6, the J call TRBJ2-1; 10 nucleotides line up with TRBD1. V was pared by 5 bases and J by 6 bases, with 7 bases of the junction left unmatched. Germline-derived CDR1 and CDR2 are MNHNY and SVGAGI (reference sequence). The CDR3 contains 15 residues. The CDR3 DNA is TGTGCCAGCAGTGACCGGGACAGGGGCCGCAATGAGCAGTTCTTC. Translation gives CASSDRDRGRNEQFF.

The V call is TRBV5-6, the J call TRBJ1-2, with D possibly matching TRBD1 (6 bases). The V and J ends lost 4 bases and 4 bases respectively, with 11 bases between them. The CDR3 has 13 residues. Germline CDR1 and CDR2: SGHDT and YYEEEE. The CDR3 here is CASSSDRIYGYTF. The CDR3 bases are TGTGCCAGCAGCAGCGACAGGATCTATGGCTACACCTTC.

The rearrangement links TRBV6-1 to TRBJ2-1; 10 nucleotides align to TRBD2. After removal of 4 bases from V and 4 bases from J, the junction contained 13 bases not matched to a gene. The germline V gene has CDR1 MNHNS and CDR2 SASEGT. The CDR3 runs to 18 residues. DNA for the CDR3: TGTGCCAGCAGTGGTAGCGGGGGGACGGACCGATTGTACAATGAGCAGTTCTTC. Translated, it gives CASSGSGGTDRLYNEQFF.

The chain has TRBV9 and TRBJ1-1; 8 positions match TRBD1. The V gene's germline CDR1 is SGDLS and CDR2 YYNGEE. J gave up 7 bases and V 5 bases, and 7 bases lay outside the gene matches. The CDR3 totals 13 residues. The CDR3 is CASSRQGRDEAFF. Written as DNA, the CDR3 is TGTGCCAGCAGTCGACAGGGGCGTGATGAAGCTTTCTTT.

This chain joins TRBV10-3 and TRBJ2-1, with 13 bases matching TRBD2. The junction had 3 bases not matched to a gene; V was cut back by 6 bases and J by 7 bases. The CDR3 is made up of 14 amino acids. Germline CDR1 reads ENHRY; CDR2 reads SYGVKD. CDR3 in DNA: TGTGCCATCAGGGGACTAGCGGGGAGGAATGAGCAGTTCTTC. This codes for CAIRGLAGRNEQFF.

The CDR3 sequence: CASSQQGANTEAFF. The CDR3 DNA follows: TGTGCCAGCAGCCAACAGGGGGCGAATACTGAAGCTTTCTTT. The chain links TRBV7-3 to TRBJ1-1; TRBD1 aligns across 9 bases. The CDR3 loop spans 14 amino acids. V was pared by 5 bases and J by 5 bases, with 6 bases of the junction left unmatched. In germline, CDR1 is SGHTA, CDR2 FQGTGA.